Sequencing of this TCR beta chain was carried out in a study of cytomegalovirus exposure and HLA in healthy donors. The study's findings and limits: Sequencing had likely introduced a cluster of highly shared sequence variants as an artifact. Most of the TCR beta V segments (in an earlier analysis) were productive either about 87% or about 30% of the time. Reportedly, HLA-A and HLA-B alleles of most subjects were accurately predicted from TCR beta.

This clone has a handful of counts. Antigen unknown. The PCR used 60 Vbeta and 13 Jbeta primers. How the authors handled the data: Around 11 million of 80 million or so unique TCR beta chains were shared, per a later count. Data came from immunoSEQ multiplex PCR; TCRdb stores just in-frame clones and leaves some out. Clone size and V and J calls were adopted from that table, with D and trimming inferred from the DNA. The data show tens of thousands of clones, less than 70% seen once. This receptor was identified in a man in his fifties or sixties in good health and CMV-seropositive. The sequenced sample was PBMCs.

CDR3 residues: CASMRGTGNQPQHF. The CDR3, as DNA: TGCGCCAGCATGAGGGGGACGGGCAATCAGCCCCAGCATTTT. The chain employs TRBV10-1 and TRBJ1-5, with D possibly TRBD1 on 6 matching bases. The length of the CDR3 is 14 residues. CDR1 and CDR2 (germline): WNHNN, SYGVQD (reference sequence). The V and J ends lost 7 bases and 2 bases respectively, with 12 bases between them.